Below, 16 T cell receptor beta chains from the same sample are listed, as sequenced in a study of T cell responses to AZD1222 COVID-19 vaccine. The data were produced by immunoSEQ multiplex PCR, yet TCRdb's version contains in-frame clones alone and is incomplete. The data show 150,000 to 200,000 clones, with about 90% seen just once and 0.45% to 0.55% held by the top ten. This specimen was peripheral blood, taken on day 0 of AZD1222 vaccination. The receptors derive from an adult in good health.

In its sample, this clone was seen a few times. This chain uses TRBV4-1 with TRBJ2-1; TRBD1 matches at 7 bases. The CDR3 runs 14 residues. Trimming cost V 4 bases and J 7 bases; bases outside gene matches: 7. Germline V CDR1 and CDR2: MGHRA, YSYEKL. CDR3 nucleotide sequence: TGCGCCAGCAGCCCCGGGACAGTCATGAATGAGCAGTTCTTC. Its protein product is CASSPGTVMNEQFF.

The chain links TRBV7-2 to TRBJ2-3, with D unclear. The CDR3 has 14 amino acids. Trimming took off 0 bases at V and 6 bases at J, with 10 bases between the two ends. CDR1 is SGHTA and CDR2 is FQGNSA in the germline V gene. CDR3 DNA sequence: TGTGCCAGCAGCTTAGCGTCGACCGGGGATACGCAGTATTTT. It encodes CASSLASTGDTQYF.

This CDR3 reads CATSDQRQGYGYTF. CDR3 DNA sequence: TGTGCCACCAGTGATCAGAGACAGGGATATGGCTACACCTTC. This chain joins TRBV24-1 and TRBJ1-2, with 7 bases aligning to TRBD1. The germline V gene encodes CDR1 KGHDR and CDR2 SFDVKD. CDR3 length equals 14 residues. The ends lost 3 bases at V and 5 bases at J; junction bases unmatched: 5.

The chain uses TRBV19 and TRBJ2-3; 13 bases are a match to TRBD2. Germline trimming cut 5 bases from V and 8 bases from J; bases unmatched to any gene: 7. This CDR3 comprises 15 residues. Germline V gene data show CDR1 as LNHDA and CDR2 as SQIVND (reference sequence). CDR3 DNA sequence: TGTGCCAGTAGTGCACGACTAGCGGGAGGCGGTACGCAGTATTTT. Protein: CASSARLAGGGTQYF. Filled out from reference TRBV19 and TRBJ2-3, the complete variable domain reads DGGITQSPKYLFRKEGQNVTLSCEQNLNHDAMYWYRQDPGQGLRLIYYSQIVNDFQKGDIAEGYSVSREKKESFPLTVTSAQKNPTAFYLCASSARLAGGGTQYFGPGTRLTVL.

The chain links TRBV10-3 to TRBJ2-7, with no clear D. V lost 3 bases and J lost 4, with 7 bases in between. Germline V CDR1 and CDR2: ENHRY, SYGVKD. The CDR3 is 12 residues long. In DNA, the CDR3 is TGTGCCATCAGTGATATACGGTACGAGCAGTACTTC. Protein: CAISDIRYEQYF.

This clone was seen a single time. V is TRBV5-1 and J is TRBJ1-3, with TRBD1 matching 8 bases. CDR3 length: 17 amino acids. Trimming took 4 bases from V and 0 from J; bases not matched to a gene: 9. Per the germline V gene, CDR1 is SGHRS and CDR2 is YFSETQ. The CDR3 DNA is TGCGCCAGCAGCGAAGGACAGGGTGACCTCTCTGGAAACACCATATATTTT. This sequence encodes CASSEGQGDLSGNTIYF.

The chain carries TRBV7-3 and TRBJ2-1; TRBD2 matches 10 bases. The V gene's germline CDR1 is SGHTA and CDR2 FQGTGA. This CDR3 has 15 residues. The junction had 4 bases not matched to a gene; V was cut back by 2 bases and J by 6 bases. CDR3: CASSLLAGVGNEQFF. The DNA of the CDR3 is TGTGCCAGCAGCTTACTAGCGGGAGTGGGCAATGAGCAGTTCTTC.

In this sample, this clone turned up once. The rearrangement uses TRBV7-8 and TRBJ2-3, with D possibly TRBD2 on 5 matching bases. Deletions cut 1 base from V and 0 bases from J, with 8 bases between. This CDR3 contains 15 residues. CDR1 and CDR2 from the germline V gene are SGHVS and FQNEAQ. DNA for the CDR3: TGTGCCAGCAGCTTAGAACGGGATAGCACAGATACGCAGTATTTT. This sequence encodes CASSLERDSTDTQYF.

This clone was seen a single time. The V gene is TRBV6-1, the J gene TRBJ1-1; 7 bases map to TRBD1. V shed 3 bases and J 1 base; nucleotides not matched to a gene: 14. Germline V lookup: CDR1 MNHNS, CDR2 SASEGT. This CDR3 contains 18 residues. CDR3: CASSDLIGRTGANTEAFF. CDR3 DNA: TGTGCCAGCAGTGATCTCATAGGAAGAACAGGGGCGAACACTGAAGCTTTCTTT.

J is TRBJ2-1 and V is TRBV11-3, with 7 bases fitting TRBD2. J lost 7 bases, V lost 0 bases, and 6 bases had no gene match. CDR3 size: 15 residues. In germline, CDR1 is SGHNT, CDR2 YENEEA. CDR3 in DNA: TGTGCCAGCAGCTTAGAGGGGGGGTCTCTGAATGAGCAGTTCTTC. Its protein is CASSLEGGSLNEQFF.

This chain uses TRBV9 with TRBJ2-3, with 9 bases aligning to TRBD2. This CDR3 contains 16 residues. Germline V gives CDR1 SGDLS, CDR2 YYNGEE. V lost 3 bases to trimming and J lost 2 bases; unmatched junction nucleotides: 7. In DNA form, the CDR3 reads TGTGCCAGCAGCGACCCCAGCGGGGGGAACACAGATACGCAGTATTTT. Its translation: CASSDPSGGNTDTQYF.

CDR3 sequence reads: CASSLKNTEAFF. CDR3 in DNA: TGTGCCAGCAGCCTCAAGAACACTGAAGCTTTCTTT. The chain combines TRBV7-9 with TRBJ1-1; D unclear. CDR3 size: 12 residues. The V end was cut by 5 bases, the J end by 1 base, with 5 bases between. Germline V lookup: CDR1 SEHNR, CDR2 FQNEAQ (reference sequence).

CDR3 DNA: TGTGCCAGCAGTGAAGCGCTCGGGGGAGTCCGGCTCGAGCAGTACTTC. Translating it yields CASSEALGGVRLEQYF. This sequence joins TRBV6-1 and TRBJ2-7, with TRBD2 as a possible D gene (6 bases). Germline V gives CDR1 MNHNS, CDR2 SASEGT. The CDR3 runs to 16 residues. V was cut by 0 bases and J by 6 bases, with 18 bases left in between.

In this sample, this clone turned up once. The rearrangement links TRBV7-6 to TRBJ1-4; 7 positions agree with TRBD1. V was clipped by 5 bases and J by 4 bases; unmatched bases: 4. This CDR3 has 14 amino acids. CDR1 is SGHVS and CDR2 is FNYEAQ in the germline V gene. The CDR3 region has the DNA TGTGCCAGCAGCCGACAGGGTGTTAATGAAAAACTGTTTTTT. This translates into CASSRQGVNEKLFF.

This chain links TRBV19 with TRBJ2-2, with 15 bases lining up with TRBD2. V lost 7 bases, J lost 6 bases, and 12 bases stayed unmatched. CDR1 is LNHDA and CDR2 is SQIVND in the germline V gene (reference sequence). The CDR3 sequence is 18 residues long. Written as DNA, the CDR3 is TGTGCCAGTAAGCGGACTAGCGGGAGGGGTTTCAAAGCCGGGGAGCTGTTTTTT. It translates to CASKRTSGRGFKAGELFF.

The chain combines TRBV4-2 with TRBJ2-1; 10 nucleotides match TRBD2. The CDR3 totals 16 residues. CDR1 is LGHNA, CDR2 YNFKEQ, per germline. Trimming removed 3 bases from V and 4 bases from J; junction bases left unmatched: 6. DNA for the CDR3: TGTGCCAGCAGCCACCCTAGCGGGAGAACTTACAATGAGCAGTTCTTC. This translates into CASSHPSGRTYNEQFF.